These 13 T cell receptor beta chains share one sample of origin, sequenced in a study of CD8 T cells in Susac syndrome. When the RNA was reverse transcribed, random hexamers were used with an input of about 0.5 to 1 ug. TCRdb called the immunoSEQ multiplex PCR reads again in MiXCR, with one record for every CDR3 protein. The repertoire consists of 180,000 or so distinct CDR3 sequences, with almost 96% occurring once and the leading ten covering approximately 0.1%. The source material was CD4+ T cells from PBMCs. These receptors were taken from a human donor with multiple sclerosis.

V gene TRBV12-3 or TRBV12-4 combines with J gene TRBJ2-5, with D possibly being TRBD2 (5 bases). Trimming removed 3 bases at V and 5 bases at J, with 16 bases between. CDR3 length: 15 residues. The CDR3 nucleotides are TGTGCCAGCAGTTTTATGAGGGCCGCCGGGGAGACCCAGTACTTC. Encoded protein: CASSFMRAAGETQYF.

The chain has TRBV20-1 and TRBJ2-5; 7 bases match TRBD2. V gave up 7 bases and J gave up 4 bases; unmatched junction bases: 9. This CDR3 contains 13 residues. Per the germline V gene, CDR1 is DFQATT and CDR2 is SNEGSKA (reference sequence). The CDR3, as DNA: TGCAGTGGGCAGAGAGCGGGGACAGAGACCCAGTACTTC. Translation gives CSGQRAGTETQYF.

The chain has TRBV11-3 and TRBJ2-1; D call uncertain. Germline CDR1 reads SGHNT; CDR2 reads YENEEA. The CDR3 loop spans 13 amino acids. The V gene lost 1 base and the J gene lost 12 bases, with 13 bases spanning the gap. The CDR3 sequence is CASSLGPTAGQFF. DNA of the CDR3: TGTGCCAGCAGCTTAGGACCAACGGCCGGGCAGTTCTTC.

The rearrangement joins TRBV29-1 to TRBJ1-2; no reliable D call. Trimming pared 5 bases from V and 4 bases from J, leaving 11 bases between. CDR1 and CDR2 from the germline V gene are SQVTM and ANQGSEA. There are 12 residues in the CDR3. Here the CDR3 reads CSVRADPYGYTF. The CDR3 nucleotides are TGCAGCGTTCGGGCAGACCCCTATGGCTACACCTTC.

The V gene is TRBV21-1, the J gene TRBJ2-3; the D call of TRBD2 is as the table states it, not checked on the DNA. TRBV21-1 is annotated as a pseudogene. The length of the CDR3 is 17 residues. CDR3 residues: CASSTHTSGGAGDTQYF. CDR3 sequence (DNA): TGTGCCAGCAGCACGCACACTAGCGGGGGGGCGGGAGATACGCAGTATTTT.

This clonotype was counted a single time. The rearrangement joins TRBV20-1 to TRBJ2-7; D may be TRBD2 (5 bases). The germline V gene has CDR1 DFQATT and CDR2 SNEGSKA (reference sequence). This CDR3 is built from 13 residues. V was cut by 5 bases and J by 9 bases, with 20 bases left in between. CDR3 DNA sequence: TGCAGTGCTGACTCAAGGACGATCGCGGGGCAGTACTTC. It encodes CSADSRTIAGQYF.

The rearrangement joins TRBV7-2 to TRBJ2-3, with 15 nucleotides matching TRBD2. The CDR3 length is 17 residues. Per the germline V gene, CDR1 is SGHTA and CDR2 is FQGNSA. V lost 8 bases to trimming and J lost 2 bases; unmatched junction nucleotides: 8. CDR3 sequence (DNA): TGTGCCAGCGGTGGGACTAGCGGGGGGACCTACACAGATACGCAGTATTTT. Translated: CASGGTSGGTYTDTQYF.

The chain couples TRBV3-1 to TRBJ2-3; possible D gene TRBD2, 6 bases. The germline V gene encodes CDR1 LGHDT and CDR2 YNNKEL (reference sequence). V lost 5 bases and J lost 9, with 18 bases in between. The CDR3 is 14 amino acids. The CDR3 bases are TGTGCCAGCAGCGATATGACTGGAGGGGACACGCAGTATTTT. Translation gives CASSDMTGGDTQYF.

The chain is built from TRBV3-1 and TRBJ1-1; the D is unclear. CDR1 is LGHDT, CDR2 YNNKEL, per germline (reference sequence). The CDR3 contains 15 residues. V was shortened by 4 bases and J by 4 bases, with 16 bases between the two germline ends. CDR3 amino acids: CASSLRSGRVTEAFF. The CDR3 DNA reads TGTGCCAGCAGCCTACGCTCAGGACGGGTCACTGAAGCTTTCTTT.

This chain uses TRBV6-1 with TRBJ1-5; TRBD1 matches 8 bases. This CDR3 has 15 residues. Germline assignment: CDR1 MNHNS and CDR2 SASEGT. With 6 bases clipped from V and 4 bases from J, the junction kept 8 bases outside the gene matches. The CDR3 protein is CASRDGQGINQPQHF. CDR3 nucleotide sequence: TGTGCCAGCAGGGATGGACAGGGCATTAATCAGCCCCAGCATTTT.

This clonotype is a singleton in its sample. The chain joins TRBV29-1 to TRBJ2-7, with D unresolved. Germline CDR1 reads SQVTM; CDR2 reads ANQGSEA. This CDR3 has 11 amino acids. With 4 bases removed from V and 7 bases from J, the gap between germline ends came to 11 bases. CDR3 DNA: TGCAGCGTTGCGTTGGGTGGGGAGCAGTACTTC. Its protein is CSVALGGEQYF.

This sequence joins TRBV6-2 or TRBV6-3 and TRBJ2-3, with D possibly being TRBD2 (5 bases). Germline lookup yields CDR1 MNHEY and CDR2 SVGEGT. V lost 5 bases to trimming and J lost 4 bases, with 7 bases between them. The CDR3 contains 12 residues. The CDR3 loop reads CASSDSADTQYF. Here the CDR3 DNA reads TGTGCCAGCAGTGATAGCGCAGATACGCAGTATTTT.

This clonotype has just one count. V and J are TRBV30 and TRBJ2-1; unclear D gene. Germline V gives CDR1 GTSNPN, CDR2 SVGIG (reference sequence). CDR3 length equals 9 residues. Trimming pared 4 bases from V and 8 bases from J, leaving 3 bases between. The CDR3 loop reads CAWTHEQFF. CDR3 DNA sequence: TGTGCCTGGACCCATGAGCAGTTCTTC.